These T cell receptor beta chains were read from a single sample in a study of T cells after yellow fever vaccination. TCRdb recomputed calls from the 5' RACE reads with MiXCR, one row per CDR3 protein. The table lists tens of thousands of distinct CDR3 sequences, less than 4% of them singletons, with 0.75% to 1% in the top ten. The material was PBMCs, either bulk or a sorted T-cell subset (CD4+, CD8+, memory, or dextramer-sorted; not recorded which), obtained about 41 days after the first yellow fever vaccination. Source of these receptors: a man aged 18 to 30 who received the YFV17D yellow fever vaccine. The CDR3 runs from the conserved cysteine through the conserved F or W. D genes are given only for firm matches. Clone size is shown for a subset of rows, as once, few, many or a class of expanded clone.

J,size,V,D,CDR3,DNA
TRBJ1-1,many,TRBV5-1,TRBD1,CASSLVGQGEAFF,TGCGCCAGCAGCTTGGTGGGACAGGGTGAAGCTTTCTTT
TRBJ2-7,many,TRBV19,-,CASSIVQRGPEGGEQYF,TGTGCCAGTAGTATAGTCCAGCGCGGCCCAGAAGGGGGCGAGCAGTACTTC
TRBJ1-1,many,TRBV27,-,CASSTGNTEAFF,TGTGCCAGCAGTACAGGGAACACTGAAGCTTTCTTT
TRBJ2-5,many,TRBV15,TRBD2,CATSRDRVSGGQETQYF,TGTGCCACCAGCAGAGATCGTGTTAGCGGGGGGCAAGAGACCCAGTACTTC
TRBJ2-5,many,TRBV5-1,TRBD1,CASSSGTGAKETQYF,TGCGCCAGCAGCTCCGGGACAGGCGCAAAAGAGACCCAGTACTTC
TRBJ2-1,many,TRBV7-2,-,CASSLDLSTYNEQFF,TGTGCCAGCAGCTTAGATCTTAGTACCTACAATGAGCAGTTCTTC
TRBJ2-5,many,TRBV27,-,CASTQIGAGLKTQYF,TGTGCCAGCACCCAAATCGGTGCAGGGCTAAAGACCCAGTACTTC
TRBJ1-4,many,TRBV7-2,-,CASSASATNEKLFF,TGTGCCAGCAGCGCGAGTGCAACTAATGAAAAACTGTTTTTT
TRBJ1-2,many,TRBV5-6,-,CASSLVAGKGYTF,TGTGCCAGCAGCTTGGTGGCGGGAAAGGGCTACACCTTC
TRBJ1-6,many,TRBV5-5,-,CASSSRSGFYNSPLHF,TGTGCCAGCAGTTCGAGGTCGGGGTTTTATAATTCACCCCTCCACTTT
TRBJ1-1,many,TRBV29-1,-,CSVVKALNTEAFF,TGCAGCGTTGTGAAGGCCCTGAACACTGAAGCTTTCTTT
TRBJ2-2,many,TRBV18,-,CASSPRMGSANTGELFF,TGTGCCAGCTCACCCCGCATGGGGAGCGCAAACACCGGGGAGCTGTTTTTT
TRBJ2-1,many,TRBV29-1,-,CSERGLGTPEQFF,TGCAGCGAGAGGGGTCTCGGAACCCCCGAGCAGTTCTTC
TRBJ2-7,many,TRBV3-1,TRBD1,CASSRLTGDHEQYF,TGTGCCAGCAGCCGATTAACAGGGGATCACGAGCAGTACTTC
TRBJ1-3,many,TRBV10-3,-,CAIRRVSGNTIYF,TGTGCCATCAGACGAGTCTCTGGAAACACCATATATTTT
TRBJ1-2,many,TRBV12-3/TRBV12-4,-,CASSLVGVNYGYTF,TGTGCCAGCAGTTTAGTCGGGGTTAACTATGGCTACACCTTC
TRBJ1-1,many,TRBV9,-,CASSEPGLEAFF,TGTGCCAGCAGCGAACCGGGGCTTGAAGCTTTCTTT
TRBJ1-1,many,TRBV4-3,-,CASSQGLDTEAFF,TGCGCCAGCAGCCAGGGGTTGGACACTGAAGCTTTCTTT
TRBJ1-2,-,TRBV4-1,TRBD1,CASRDRDMDGYTF,TGCGCCAGCCGGGACAGGGACATGGATGGCTACACCTTC
TRBJ2-1,many,TRBV6-5,-,CASSNGQNNEQFF,TGTGCCAGCAGTAACGGACAGAACAATGAGCAGTTCTTC
TRBJ2-2,many,TRBV20-1,-,CSAYPGEGDTGELFF,TGCAGTGCGTATCCGGGAGAGGGGGACACCGGGGAGCTGTTTTTT
TRBJ2-2,many,TRBV5-1,-,CASSSTGELFF,TGCGCCAGCAGCTCCACAGGGGAGCTGTTTTTT
TRBJ2-3,many,TRBV11-3,TRBD1,CASSLGQGATDTQYF,TGTGCCAGCAGCTTGGGACAGGGAGCGACAGATACGCAGTATTTT
TRBJ2-2,-,TRBV7-9,TRBD1,CASTLGTVDQGELFF,TGTGCCAGCACCCTCGGGACAGTCGATCAGGGGGAGCTGTTTTTT
TRBJ2-6,many,TRBV29-1,-,CSVLWGQGVPGANVLTF,TGCAGCGTCCTCTGGGGGCAGGGTGTCCCTGGGGCCAACGTCCTGACTTTC
TRBJ2-5,many,TRBV30,-,CAWSVEWRGETQYF,TGTGCCTGGAGTGTAGAATGGAGGGGAGAGACCCAGTACTTC
TRBJ2-1,many,TRBV19,TRBD2,CASQGLAGGEDEQFF,TGTGCCAGCCAGGGACTAGCGGGGGGTGAGGATGAGCAGTTCTTC
TRBJ1-3,-,TRBV3-2,-,CATSRRQPGTEGNTIYF,TGTGCCACCAGCCGAAGACAGCCTGGGACAGAGGGAAACACCATATATTTT
TRBJ2-1,many,TRBV14,-,CASSQVRWTSSYNEQFF,TGTGCCAGCAGCCAAGTTCGGTGGACGAGCTCCTACAATGAGCAGTTCTTC
TRBJ2-3,many,TRBV7-2,-,CASSSLGPDTQYF,TGTGCCAGCAGCTCCCTGGGTCCAGATACGCAGTATTTT
TRBJ2-3,many,TRBV7-2,TRBD2,CASSYGAVAGGGDTQYF,TGTGCCAGCAGCTACGGGGCCGTAGCGGGGGGTGGAGATACGCAGTATTTT
TRBJ1-4,many,TRBV29-1,-,CSVVGGRLGEKLFF,TGCAGCGTTGTCGGGGGGCGACTAGGAGAAAAACTGTTTTTT
TRBJ1-5,many,TRBV3-1,-,CASSPGRWAGDARHQPQHF,TGTGCCAGCAGCCCCGGCCGGTGGGCAGGGGACGCCCGGCATCAGCCCCAGCATTTT
TRBJ2-5,many,TRBV5-5,TRBD2,CASSLARLAGAETQYF,TGTGCCAGCAGCTTGGCCAGACTAGCGGGGGCTGAGACCCAGTACTTC
TRBJ2-3,many,TRBV18,-,CASSPQGQGSSTDTQYF,TGTGCCAGCTCACCCCAGGGTCAAGGAAGTAGCACAGATACGCAGTATTTT
TRBJ2-3,many,TRBV6-4,-,CASSDSGTGKNTDTQYF,TGTGCCAGCAGTGACTCCGGGACTGGGAAAAACACAGATACGCAGTATTTT
TRBJ2-6,many,TRBV7-2,-,CASSLGGDWETANVLTF,TGTGCCAGCAGCTTAGGTGGGGACTGGGAAACGGCCAACGTCCTGACTTTC
TRBJ2-3,-,TRBV12-3/TRBV12-4,TRBD2,CASCTTSGGAVITDTQYF,TGTGCCAGCTGCACTACTAGCGGGGGGGCCGTTATCACAGATACGCAGTATTTT
TRBJ2-5,many,TRBV7-2,-,CASSRGVQETQYF,TGTGCCAGCAGTAGGGGGGTCCAAGAGACCCAGTACTTC
TRBJ2-1,medium-sized,TRBV12-3/TRBV12-4,TRBD2,CASSSLAGGSGFF,TGTGCCAGCAGTTCACTAGCGGGGGGCTCCGGGTTCTTC
TRBJ2-5,many,TRBV7-2,-,CASSSDGFQGTQYF,TGTGCCAGCAGCTCCGATGGCTTTCAGGGGACCCAGTACTTC
TRBJ2-2,many,TRBV5-1,-,CASSLTRISGELFF,TGCGCCAGCAGCTTGACTAGAATTTCCGGGGAGCTGTTTTTT
TRBJ2-7,many,TRBV19,TRBD1,CASSILDRTYEQYF,TGTGCCAGTAGTATTTTGGACAGGACCTACGAGCAGTACTTC
TRBJ2-3,many,TRBV20-1,TRBD1,CSALGQGAQDTQYF,TGCAGTGCCCTCGGACAGGGGGCGCAGGATACGCAGTATTTT
TRBJ2-2,many,TRBV12-3/TRBV12-4,-,CASRKAGELFF,TGTGCCAGCAGAAAGGCCGGGGAGCTGTTTTTT
TRBJ2-1,many,TRBV23-1,-,CASSQSSGNDEQFF,TGCGCCAGCAGTCAATCTTCCGGGAACGATGAGCAGTTCTTC
TRBJ2-3,many,TRBV20-1,TRBD1,CSARRGLGTDTQYF,TGCAGTGCTCGAAGGGGGCTCGGCACAGATACGCAGTATTTT
TRBJ2-3,-,TRBV5-8,-,CASSLTPRTTDTQYF,TGTGCCAGCAGCTTGACGCCGAGAACCACAGATACGCAGTATTTT
TRBJ2-2,many,TRBV4-2,-,CASSQGYTGELFF,TGTGCCAGCAGCCAAGGGTACACCGGGGAGCTGTTTTTT